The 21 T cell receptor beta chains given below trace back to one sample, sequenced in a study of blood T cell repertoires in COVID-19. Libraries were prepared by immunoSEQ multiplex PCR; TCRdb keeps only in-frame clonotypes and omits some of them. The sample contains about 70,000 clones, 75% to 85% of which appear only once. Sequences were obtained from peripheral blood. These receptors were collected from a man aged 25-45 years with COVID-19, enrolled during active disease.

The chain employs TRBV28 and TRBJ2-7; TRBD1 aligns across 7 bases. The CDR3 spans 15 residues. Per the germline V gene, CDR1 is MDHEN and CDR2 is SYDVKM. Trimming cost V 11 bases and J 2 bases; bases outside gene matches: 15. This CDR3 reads CASTGIPGTTYEQYF. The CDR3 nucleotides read TGTGCCTCGACAGGGATACCCGGGACCACCTACGAGCAGTACTTC. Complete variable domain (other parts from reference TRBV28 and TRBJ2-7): DVKVTQSSRYLVKRTGEKVFLECVQDMDHENMFWYRQDPGLGLRLIYFSYDVKMKEKGDIPEGYSVSREKKERFSLILESASTNQTSMYLCASTGIPGTTYEQYFGPGTRLTVT.

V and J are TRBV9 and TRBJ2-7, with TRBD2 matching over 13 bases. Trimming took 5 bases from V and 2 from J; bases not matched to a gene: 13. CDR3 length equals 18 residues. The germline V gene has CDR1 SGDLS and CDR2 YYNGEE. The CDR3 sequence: CASSPGLAGSYGPYEQYF. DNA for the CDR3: TGTGCCAGCAGTCCGGGACTAGCGGGGAGTTATGGGCCCTACGAGCAGTACTTC.

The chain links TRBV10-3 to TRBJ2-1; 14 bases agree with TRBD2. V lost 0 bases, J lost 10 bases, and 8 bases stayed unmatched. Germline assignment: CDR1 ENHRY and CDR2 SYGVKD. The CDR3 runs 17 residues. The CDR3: CAISESGETSGRAEQFF. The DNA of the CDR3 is TGTGCCATCAGTGAGTCGGGGGAGACTAGCGGGAGGGCCGAGCAGTTCTTC.

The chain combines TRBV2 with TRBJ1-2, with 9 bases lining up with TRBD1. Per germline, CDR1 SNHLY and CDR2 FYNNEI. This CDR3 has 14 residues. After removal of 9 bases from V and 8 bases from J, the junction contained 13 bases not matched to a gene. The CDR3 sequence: CARTPGGQGGGYTF. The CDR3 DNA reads TGTGCCAGGACCCCAGGGGGACAGGGCGGAGGCTACACCTTC. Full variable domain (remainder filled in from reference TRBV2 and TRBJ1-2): EPEVTQTPSHQVTQMGQEVILRCVPISNHLYFYWYRQILGQKVEFLVSFYNNEISEKSEIFDDQFSVERPDGSNFTLKIRSTKLEDSAMYFCARTPGGQGGGYTFGSGTRLTVV.

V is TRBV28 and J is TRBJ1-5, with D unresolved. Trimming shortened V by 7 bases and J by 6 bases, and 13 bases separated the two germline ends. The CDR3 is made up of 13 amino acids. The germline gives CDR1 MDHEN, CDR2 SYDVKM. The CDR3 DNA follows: TGTGCCAGCAACTCCGTATGGTCTCAGCCCCAGCATTTT. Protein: CASNSVWSQPQHF. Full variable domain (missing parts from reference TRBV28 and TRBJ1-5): DVKVTQSSRYLVKRTGEKVFLECVQDMDHENMFWYRQDPGLGLRLIYFSYDVKMKEKGDIPEGYSVSREKKERFSLILESASTNQTSMYLCASNSVWSQPQHFGDGTRLSIL.

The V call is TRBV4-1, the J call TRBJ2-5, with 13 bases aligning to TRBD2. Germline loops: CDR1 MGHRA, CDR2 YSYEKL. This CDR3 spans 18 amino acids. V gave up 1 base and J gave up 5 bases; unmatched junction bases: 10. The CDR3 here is CASSQVWTSGSGRETQYF. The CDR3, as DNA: TGCGCCAGCAGCCAAGTTTGGACTAGCGGGAGTGGGCGGGAGACCCAGTACTTC.

The CDR3 here is CASNLLAGAWETQYF. In DNA form, the CDR3 reads TGTGCCAGCAACCTCCTAGCGGGAGCATGGGAGACCCAGTACTTC. V usage is TRBV11-2 and J usage is TRBJ2-5; TRBD2 matches 10 bases. CDR3 length: 15 residues. Germline loops: CDR1 SGHAT, CDR2 FQNNGV. The V segment lost 7 bases and the J segment 5 bases; nucleotides outside the gene matches: 10.

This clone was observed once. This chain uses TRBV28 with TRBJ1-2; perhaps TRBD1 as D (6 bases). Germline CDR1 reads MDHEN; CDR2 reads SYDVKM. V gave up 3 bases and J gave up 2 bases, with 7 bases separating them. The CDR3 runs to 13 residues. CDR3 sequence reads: CASSLTGNYGYTF. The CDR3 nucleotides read TGTGCCAGCAGTTTGACAGGAAACTATGGCTACACCTTC.

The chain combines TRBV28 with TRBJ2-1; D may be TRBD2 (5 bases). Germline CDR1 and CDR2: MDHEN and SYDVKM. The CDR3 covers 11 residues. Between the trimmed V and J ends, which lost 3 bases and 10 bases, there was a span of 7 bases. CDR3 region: CASSLPGEQFF. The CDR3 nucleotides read TGTGCCAGCAGTTTGCCGGGGGAGCAGTTCTTC.

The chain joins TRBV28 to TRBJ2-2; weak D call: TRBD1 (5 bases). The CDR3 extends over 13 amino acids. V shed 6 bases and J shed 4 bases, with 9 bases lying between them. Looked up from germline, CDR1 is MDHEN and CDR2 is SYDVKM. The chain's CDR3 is CASSRVRTGELFF. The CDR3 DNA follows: TGTGCCAGCAGCAGGGTACGCACCGGGGAGCTGTTTTTT.

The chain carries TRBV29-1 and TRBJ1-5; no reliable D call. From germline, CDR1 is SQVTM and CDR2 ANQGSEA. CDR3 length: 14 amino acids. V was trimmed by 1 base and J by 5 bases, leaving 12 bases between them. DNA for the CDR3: TGCAGCGTTGAAGTCGCGGGTGTCGATCAGCCCCAGCATTTT. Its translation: CSVEVAGVDQPQHF.

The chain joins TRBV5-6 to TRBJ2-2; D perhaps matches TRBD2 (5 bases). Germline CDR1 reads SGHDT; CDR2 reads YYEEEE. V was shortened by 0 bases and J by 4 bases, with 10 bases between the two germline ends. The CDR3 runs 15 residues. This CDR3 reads CASSLGLAGTGELFF. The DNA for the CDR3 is TGTGCCAGCAGCTTGGGGCTAGCCGGCACCGGGGAGCTGTTTTTT.

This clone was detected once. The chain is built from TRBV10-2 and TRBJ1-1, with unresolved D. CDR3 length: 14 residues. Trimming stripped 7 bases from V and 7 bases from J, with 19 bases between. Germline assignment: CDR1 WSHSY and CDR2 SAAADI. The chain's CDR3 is CASTGGQVTSEAFF. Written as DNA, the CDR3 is TGCGCCAGCACTGGCGGCCAAGTTACCAGTGAAGCTTTCTTT.

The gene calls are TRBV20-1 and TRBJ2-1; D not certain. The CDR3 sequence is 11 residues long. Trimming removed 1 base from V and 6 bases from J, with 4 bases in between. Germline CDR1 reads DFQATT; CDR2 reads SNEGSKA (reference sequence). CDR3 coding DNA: TGCAGTGCTAGAGCGGGCAATGAGCAGTTCTTC. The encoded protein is CSARAGNEQFF.

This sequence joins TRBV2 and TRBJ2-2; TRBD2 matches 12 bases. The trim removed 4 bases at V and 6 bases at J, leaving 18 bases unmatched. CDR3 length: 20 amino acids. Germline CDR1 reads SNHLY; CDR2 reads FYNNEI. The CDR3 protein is CASSGKGFLTSGRSPGELFF. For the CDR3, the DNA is TGTGCCAGCAGTGGAAAGGGTTTTTTAACTAGCGGGAGGTCCCCCGGGGAGCTGTTTTTT.

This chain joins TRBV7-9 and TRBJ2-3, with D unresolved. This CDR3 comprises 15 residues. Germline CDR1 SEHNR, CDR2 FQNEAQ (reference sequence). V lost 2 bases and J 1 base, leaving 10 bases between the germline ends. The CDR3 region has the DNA TGTGCCAGCAGCTTAACTCAGAGCGGCACAGATACGCAGTATTTT. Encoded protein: CASSLTQSGTDTQYF.

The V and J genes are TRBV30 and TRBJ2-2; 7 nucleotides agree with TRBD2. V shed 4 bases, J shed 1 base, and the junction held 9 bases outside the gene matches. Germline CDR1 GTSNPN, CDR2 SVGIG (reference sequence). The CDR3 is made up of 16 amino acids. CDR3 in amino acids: CAWKTGLVLNTGELFF. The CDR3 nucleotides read TGTGCCTGGAAAACTGGACTAGTCCTGAACACCGGGGAGCTGTTTTTT.

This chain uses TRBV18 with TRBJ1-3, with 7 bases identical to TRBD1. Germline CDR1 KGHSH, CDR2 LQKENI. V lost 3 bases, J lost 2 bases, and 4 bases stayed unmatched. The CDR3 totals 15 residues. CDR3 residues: CASSPRDSAGNTIYF. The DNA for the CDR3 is TGTGCCAGCTCACCCCGGGACAGTGCTGGAAACACCATATATTTT.

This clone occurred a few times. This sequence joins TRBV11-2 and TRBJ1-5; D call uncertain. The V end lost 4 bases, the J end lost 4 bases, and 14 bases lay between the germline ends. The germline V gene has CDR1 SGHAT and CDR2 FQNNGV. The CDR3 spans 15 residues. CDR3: CASSSGVLPNQPQHF. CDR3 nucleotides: TGTGCCAGCAGCTCCGGGGTCCTTCCAAATCAGCCCCAGCATTTT.

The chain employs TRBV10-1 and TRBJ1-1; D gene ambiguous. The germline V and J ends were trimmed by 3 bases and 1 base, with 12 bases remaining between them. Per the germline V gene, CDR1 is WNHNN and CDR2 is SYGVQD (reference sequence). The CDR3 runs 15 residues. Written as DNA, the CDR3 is TGCGCCAGCAGTGAATTGAGGAATGCGAACACTGAAGCTTTCTTT. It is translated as CASSELRNANTEAFF.

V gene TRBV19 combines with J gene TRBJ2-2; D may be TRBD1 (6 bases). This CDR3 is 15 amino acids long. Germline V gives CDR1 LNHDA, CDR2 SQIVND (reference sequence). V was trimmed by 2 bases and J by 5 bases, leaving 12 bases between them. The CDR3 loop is CASSISYRETGELFF. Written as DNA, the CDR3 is TGTGCCAGTAGTATAAGCTACAGGGAAACCGGGGAGCTGTTTTTT. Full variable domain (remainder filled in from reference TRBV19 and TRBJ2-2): DGGITQSPKYLFRKEGQNVTLSCEQNLNHDAMYWYRQDPGQGLRLIYYSQIVNDFQKGDIAEGYSVSREKKESFPLTVTSAQKNPTAFYLCASSISYRETGELFFGEGSRLTVL.